The rows below give T cell receptor beta chains drawn from one sample of a study of PD-1 blockade in classical Hodgkin lymphoma. Repertoires were generated with immunoSEQ multiplex PCR, while TCRdb's copy carries only in-frame clones and drops some. Of 25,000 to 30,000 clones listed, approximately 91% are singletons. Material for sequencing was peripheral blood mononuclear cells (PBMCs). The receptors derive from a human donor with classical Hodgkin lymphoma. Each CDR3 is given with its conserved first and last residue. A D gene is named only where the DNA matches it firmly. Clone size is not always given. Where it is, it says once, few, many or a class for expanded clones.

few	TRBD1	TRBV10-3	TRBJ2-3	CAISASGGFRSDTQYF	TGTGCCATCAGCGCTTCAGGGGGCTTTCGGTCAGATACGCAGTATTTT
-	TRBD1	TRBV19	TRBJ1-5	CASSLGQGGVQPQHF	TGTGCCAGTAGCCTGGGACAGGGGGGAGTTCAGCCCCAGCATTTT
-	-	TRBV28	TRBJ1-2	CASSIRDSGYTF	TGTGCCAGCAGTATACGGGACTCTGGCTACACCTTC
-	-	TRBV27	TRBJ2-7	CASTSDSYEQYF	TGTGCCAGCACTTCGGATTCCTACGAGCAGTACTTC
-	TRBD1	TRBV9	TRBJ2-2	CASSPRGHTGELFF	TGTGCCAGCAGTCCCAGGGGGCACACCGGGGAGCTGTTTTTT
-	-	TRBV2	TRBJ1-4	CASSEVIVERFF	TGTGCCAGCAGTGAAGTTATCGTGGAACGGTTTTTT
-	-	TRBV27	TRBJ2-3	CASISPGDTQYF	TGTGCCAGCATCTCCCCAGGGGATACGCAGTATTTT
-	-	TRBV30	TRBJ1-2	CAWSTDTHNYGYTF	TGTGCCTGGAGTACCGATACCCATAACTATGGCTACACCTTC
-	-	TRBV6-4	TRBJ2-3	CASSPPAGGTQYF	TGTGCCAGCAGTCCCCCGGCCGGCGGTACGCAGTATTTT
-	-	TRBV20-1	TRBJ1-2	CSKQGSYGYTF	TGCAGTAAACAGGGCTCCTATGGCTACACCTTC
-	-	TRBV19	TRBJ2-1	CASSTNGERWNEQFF	TGTGCCAGTAGTACGAACGGAGAGAGATGGAATGAGCAGTTCTTC
few	-	TRBV27	TRBJ2-1	CASSLSSVDEQFF	TGTGCCAGCAGTTTATCGTCTGTTGATGAGCAGTTCTTC
-	TRBD1	TRBV10-1	TRBJ2-5	CASSDDRGETQYF	TGCGCCAGCAGTGACGACAGGGGGGAGACCCAGTACTTC
once	-	TRBV5-1	TRBJ2-3	CASSSSQASTDTQYF	TGCGCCAGCAGCTCAAGTCAGGCTAGCACAGATACGCAGTATTTT
-	-	TRBV10-3	TRBJ1-1	CAISKEGSTEAFF	TGTGCCATCAGTAAGGAAGGGAGCACTGAAGCTTTCTTT
-	-	TRBV6-5	TRBJ2-7	CASRGEMGEQYF	TGTGCCAGCAGGGGGGAGATGGGCGAGCAGTACTTC
-	-	TRBV28	TRBJ1-1	CASSLLAGENTEAFF	TGTGCCAGCAGCCTCTTGGCAGGGGAGAACACTGAAGCTTTCTTT
-	-	TRBV9	TRBJ2-3	CASSVGAGDTQYF	TGTGCCAGCAGCGTTGGGGCGGGAGATACGCAGTATTTT
-	TRBD2	TRBV5-4	TRBJ2-7	CASSPGLAGVYEQYF	TGTGCCAGCAGCCCTGGACTAGCGGGAGTTTACGAGCAGTACTTC
-	TRBD1	TRBV2	TRBJ1-5	CASSRQGEGQPQHF	TGTGCCAGCAGTAGACAGGGGGAAGGACAGCCCCAGCATTTT
-	TRBD1	TRBV6-5	TRBJ1-2	CASSSRTGDGYTF	TGTGCCAGCAGTTCCCGGACAGGAGATGGCTACACCTTC
-	-	TRBV7-2	TRBJ2-7	CASSPTSVGPNEQYF	TGTGCCAGCAGCCCAACTAGTGTCGGTCCCAACGAGCAGTACTTC
-	-	TRBV9	TRBJ2-1	CASSVGGNYNEQFF	TGTGCCAGCAGCGTAGGCGGGAACTACAATGAGCAGTTCTTC
-	TRBD1	TRBV7-3	TRBJ1-1	CASSPGQGMNTEAFF	TGTGCCAGCAGCCCCGGACAGGGCATGAACACTGAAGCTTTCTTT
-	TRBD1	TRBV19	TRBJ1-5	CASSRGQEGRNQPQHF	TGTGCCAGTAGTAGGGGACAGGAGGGAAGGAATCAGCCCCAGCATTTT
-	TRBD1	TRBV5-6	TRBJ2-1	CASSIRDRGYNEQFF	TGTGCCAGCAGCATTAGGGACAGGGGTTACAATGAGCAGTTCTTC
-	TRBD1	TRBV6-4	TRBJ2-2	CASSEKDRGETGELFF	TGTGCCAGCAGTGAGAAGGACAGGGGGGAGACCGGGGAGCTGTTTTTT
-	TRBD2	TRBV7-2	TRBJ2-7	CASSVQGNGRGEQYF	TGTGCCAGCAGCGTACAGGGTAACGGGAGGGGCGAGCAGTACTTC
once	TRBD1	TRBV29-1	TRBJ2-5	CSVDGTGWMETQYF	TGCAGCGTTGACGGGACAGGGTGGATGGAGACCCAGTACTTC
-	-	TRBV11-3	TRBJ2-5	CASSLDLQETQYF	TGTGCCAGCAGCTTAGACCTACAAGAGACCCAGTACTTC
-	-	TRBV4-1	TRBJ1-4	CASSQGGLGASEKLFF	TGCGCCAGCAGCCAAGGGGGGCTGGGGGCCTCTGAAAAACTGTTTTTT
-	-	TRBV11-3	TRBJ2-7	CASSRDKFYEQYF	TGTGCCAGCAGCCGGGACAAGTTCTACGAGCAGTACTTC
-	-	TRBV7-2	TRBJ2-7	CASRPGLRDEQYF	TGTGCCAGCAGACCGGGCCTACGGGACGAGCAGTACTTC
-	TRBD2	TRBV7-2	TRBJ2-2	CASTRTSGTGELFF	TGTGCCAGCACACGGACTAGCGGCACCGGGGAGCTGTTTTTT
-	-	TRBV10-1	TRBJ2-7	CASSPQNQGQEQYF	TGCGCCAGCAGTCCTCAAAACCAGGGTCAAGAGCAGTACTTC
medium-sized	TRBD2	TRBV2	TRBJ2-5	CATGTSEQETQYF	TGTGCCACCGGGACTAGCGAGCAAGAGACCCAGTACTTC
-	-	TRBV5-4	TRBJ2-2	CASSLGADTGELFF	TGTGCCAGCAGCTTGGGGGCGGACACCGGGGAGCTGTTTTTT
once	-	TRBV18	TRBJ2-7	CASSPTEGYEQYF	TGTGCCAGCTCACCGACGGAGGGGTACGAGCAGTACTTC
-	-	TRBV19	TRBJ1-6	CASSKQFSGSPLHF	TGTGCCAGTAGCAAACAGTTCTCAGGATCACCCCTCCACTTT
few	TRBD1	TRBV19	TRBJ2-1	CASSLEWGRGFDEQFF	TGTGCCAGTAGCCTTGAATGGGGCAGGGGGTTTGATGAGCAGTTCTTC
-	-	TRBV19	TRBJ2-1	CATSGAGASGYNEQFF	TGTGCCACCTCGGGCGCGGGGGCGTCTGGGTACAATGAGCAGTTCTTC
-	-	TRBV7-2	TRBJ2-1	CASSPTRGRGNEQFF	TGTGCCAGCAGCCCTACTAGGGGCCGAGGCAATGAGCAGTTCTTC
once	-	TRBV28	TRBJ1-2	CASSLVPYGYTF	TGTGCCAGCAGTTTGGTCCCTTATGGCTACACCTTC
-	TRBD1	TRBV5-1	TRBJ2-3	CASSIGQGSTDTQYF	TGCGCCAGCAGCATAGGACAGGGGAGCACAGATACGCAGTATTTT
-	-	TRBV7-2	TRBJ2-7	CASSPGTGKSYEQYF	TGTGCCAGCAGCCCAGGGACGGGAAAATCCTACGAGCAGTACTTC
-	TRBD2	TRBV27	TRBJ2-7	CASSYSTSGIYEQYF	TGTGCCAGCAGCTATAGCACTAGCGGGATTTACGAGCAGTACTTC
-	-	TRBV6-5	TRBJ2-7	CASRGSLGDEQYF	TGTGCCAGCAGGGGGAGCCTGGGCGACGAGCAGTACTTC
-	TRBD1	TRBV6-5	TRBJ2-1	CASSQGQGSYLVQFF	TGTGCCAGCAGCCAGGGACAGGGGAGTTATTTGGTGCAGTTCTTC
-	TRBD1	TRBV9	TRBJ2-3	CASSAPRDRATDTQYF	TGTGCCAGCAGCGCGCCCAGGGACAGGGCTACAGATACGCAGTATTTT
-	TRBD2	TRBV28	TRBJ2-7	CASSSSGGGTYEQYF	TGTGCCAGCAGCTCTAGCGGGGGAGGCACCTACGAGCAGTACTTC
-	-	TRBV7-2	TRBJ2-7	CASSLPTTYEQYF	TGTGCCAGCAGCTTACCCACTACGTACGAGCAGTACTTC
-	-	TRBV6-5	TRBJ2-3	CASSYSPGAKDTQYF	TGTGCCAGCAGTTACTCGCCAGGGGCCAAGGATACGCAGTATTTT